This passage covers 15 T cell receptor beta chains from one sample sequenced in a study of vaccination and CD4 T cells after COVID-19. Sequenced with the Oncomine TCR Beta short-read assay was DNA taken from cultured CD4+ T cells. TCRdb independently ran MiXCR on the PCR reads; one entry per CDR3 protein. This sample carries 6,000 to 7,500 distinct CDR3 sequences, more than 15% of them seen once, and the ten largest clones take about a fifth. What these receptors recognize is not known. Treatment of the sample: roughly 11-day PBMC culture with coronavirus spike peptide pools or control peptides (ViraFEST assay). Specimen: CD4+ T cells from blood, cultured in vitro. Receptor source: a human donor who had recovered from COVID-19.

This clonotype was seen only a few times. The CDR3, as DNA: TGTGCCTGGAGGAAAGGGACAGTAGGTCCTTCAGATACGCAGTATTTT. It encodes CAWRKGTVGPSDTQYF. This rearrangement joins TRBV30 to TRBJ2-3; TRBD1 aligns across 7 bases. Germline trimming cut 3 bases from V and 4 bases from J; bases unmatched to any gene: 13. The CDR3 runs to 16 residues. CDR1 is GTSNPN, CDR2 SVGIG, per germline (reference sequence).

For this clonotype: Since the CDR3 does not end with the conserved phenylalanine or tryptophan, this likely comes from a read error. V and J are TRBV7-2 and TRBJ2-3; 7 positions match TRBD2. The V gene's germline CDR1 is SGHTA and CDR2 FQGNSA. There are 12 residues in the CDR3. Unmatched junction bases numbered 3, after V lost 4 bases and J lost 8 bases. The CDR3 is CASSYGLVTQYL. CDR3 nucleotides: TGTGCCAGCAGCTACGGACTAGTTACGCAGTATCTT.

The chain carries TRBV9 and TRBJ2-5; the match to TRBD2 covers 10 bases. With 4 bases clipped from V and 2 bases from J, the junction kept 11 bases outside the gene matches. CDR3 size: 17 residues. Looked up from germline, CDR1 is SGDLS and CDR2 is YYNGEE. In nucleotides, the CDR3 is TGTGCCAGCAGCCCCGGTATGGGACTAGCGATGCAAGAGACCCAGTACTTC. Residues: CASSPGMGLAMQETQYF. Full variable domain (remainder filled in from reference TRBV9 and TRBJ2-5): DSGVTQTPKHLITATGQRVTLRCSPRSGDLSVYWYQQSLDQGLQFLIQYYNGEERAKGNILERFSAQQFPDLHSELNLSSLELGDSALYFCASSPGMGLAMQETQYFGPGTRLLVL.

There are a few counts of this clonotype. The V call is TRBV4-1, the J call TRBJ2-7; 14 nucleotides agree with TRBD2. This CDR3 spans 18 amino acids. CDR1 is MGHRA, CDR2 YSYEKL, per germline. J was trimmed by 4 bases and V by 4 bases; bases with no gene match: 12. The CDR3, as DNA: TGCGCCAGCAGCCTTAGTCCCGGGACTAGCGGGAGAATGTACGAGCAGTACTTC. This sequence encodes CASSLSPGTSGRMYEQYF.

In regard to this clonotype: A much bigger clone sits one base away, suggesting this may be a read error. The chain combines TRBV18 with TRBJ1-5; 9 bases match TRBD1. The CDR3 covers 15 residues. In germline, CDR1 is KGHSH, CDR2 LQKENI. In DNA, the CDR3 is TGTGCCAGCTCACCGGACAGGGGAGGCAATCAGTCCCAGCATTTT. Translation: CASSPDRGGNQSQHF.

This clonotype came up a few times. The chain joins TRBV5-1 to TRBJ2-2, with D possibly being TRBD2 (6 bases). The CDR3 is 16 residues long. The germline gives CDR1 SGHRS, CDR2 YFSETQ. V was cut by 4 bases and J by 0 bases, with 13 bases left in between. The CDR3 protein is CASSASSAANTGELFF. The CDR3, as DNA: TGCGCCAGCAGCGCCTCTAGCGCCGCGAACACCGGGGAGCTGTTTTTT. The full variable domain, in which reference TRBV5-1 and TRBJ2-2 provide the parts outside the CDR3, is KAGVTQTPRYLIKTRGQQVTLSCSPISGHRSVSWYQQTPGQGLQFLFEYFSETQRNKGNFPGRFSGRQFSNSRSEMNVSTLELGDSALYLCASSASSAANTGELFFGEGSRLTVL.

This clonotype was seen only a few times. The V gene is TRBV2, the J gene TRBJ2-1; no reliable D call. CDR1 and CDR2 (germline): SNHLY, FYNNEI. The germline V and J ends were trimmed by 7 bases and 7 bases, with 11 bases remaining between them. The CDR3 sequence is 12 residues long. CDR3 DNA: TGTGCCAGCATGGGATTACGGAATGAGCAGTTCTTC. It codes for CASMGLRNEQFF.

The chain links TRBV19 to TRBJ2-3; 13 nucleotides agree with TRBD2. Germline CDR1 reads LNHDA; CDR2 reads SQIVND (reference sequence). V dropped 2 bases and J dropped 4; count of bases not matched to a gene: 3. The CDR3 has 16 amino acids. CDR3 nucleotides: TGTGCCAGTAGTATATGGACTAGCGGGGGCGCAGATACGCAGTATTTT. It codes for CASSIWTSGGADTQYF.

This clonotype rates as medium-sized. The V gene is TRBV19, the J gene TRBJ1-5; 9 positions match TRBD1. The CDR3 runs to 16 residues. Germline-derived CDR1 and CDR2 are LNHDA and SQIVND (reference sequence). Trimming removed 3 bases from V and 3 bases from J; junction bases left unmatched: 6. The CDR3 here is CASSIYWTGANQPQHF. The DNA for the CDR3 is TGTGCCAGTAGTATCTATTGGACAGGGGCCAATCAGCCCCAGCATTTT.

Here the CDR3 reads CASSGGTGGFHGYTF. The CDR3 region has the DNA TGTGCCAGCAGCGGGGGGACAGGGGGCTTCCATGGCTACACCTTC. The J gene is TRBJ1-2, the V gene TRBV7-2, with 12 bases that match TRBD1. V trimming: 5 bases; J trimming: 6 bases; junction bases outside the gene matches: 7. The CDR3 is made up of 15 amino acids. The germline CDR1 and CDR2 sequences are SGHTA and FQGNSA.

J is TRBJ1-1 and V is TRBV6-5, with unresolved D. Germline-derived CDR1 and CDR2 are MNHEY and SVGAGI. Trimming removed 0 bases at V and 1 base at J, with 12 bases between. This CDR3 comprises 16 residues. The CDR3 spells CASSYSGGRWNTEAFF. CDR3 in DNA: TGTGCCAGCAGTTACTCCGGCGGAAGGTGGAACACTGAAGCTTTCTTT.

The CDR3 DNA reads as TGTGCCAGCAGTTTGGAGGGTAGGCAGACAGATACGCAGTATTTT. It translates to CASSLEGRQTDTQYF. The rearrangement joins TRBV12-3 or TRBV12-4 to TRBJ2-3, with D possibly matching TRBD2 (6 bases). V was trimmed by 3 bases and J by 3 bases, leaving 13 bases between them. The CDR3 contains 15 residues.

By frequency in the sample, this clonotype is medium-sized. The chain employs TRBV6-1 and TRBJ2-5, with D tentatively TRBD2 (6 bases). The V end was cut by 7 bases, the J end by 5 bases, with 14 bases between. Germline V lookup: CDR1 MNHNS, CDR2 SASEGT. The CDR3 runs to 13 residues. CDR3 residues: CASTPAGQETQYF. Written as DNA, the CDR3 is TGTGCCAGCACCCCGGCGGGGCAGGAGACCCAGTACTTC.

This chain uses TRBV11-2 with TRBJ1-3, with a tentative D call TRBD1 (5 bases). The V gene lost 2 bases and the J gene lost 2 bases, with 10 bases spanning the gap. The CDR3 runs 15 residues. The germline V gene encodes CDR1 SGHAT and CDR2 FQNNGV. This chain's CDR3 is CASSLQGMPGNTIYF. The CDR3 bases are TGTGCCAGCAGCTTACAGGGAATGCCTGGAAACACCATATATTTT.

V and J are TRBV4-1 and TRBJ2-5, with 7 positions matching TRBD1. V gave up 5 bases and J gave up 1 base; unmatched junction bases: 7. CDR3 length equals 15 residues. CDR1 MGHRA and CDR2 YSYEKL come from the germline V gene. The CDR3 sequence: CASSEGDRAQETQYF. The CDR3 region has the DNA TGCGCCAGCAGCGAAGGAGACAGGGCCCAAGAGACCCAGTACTTC.